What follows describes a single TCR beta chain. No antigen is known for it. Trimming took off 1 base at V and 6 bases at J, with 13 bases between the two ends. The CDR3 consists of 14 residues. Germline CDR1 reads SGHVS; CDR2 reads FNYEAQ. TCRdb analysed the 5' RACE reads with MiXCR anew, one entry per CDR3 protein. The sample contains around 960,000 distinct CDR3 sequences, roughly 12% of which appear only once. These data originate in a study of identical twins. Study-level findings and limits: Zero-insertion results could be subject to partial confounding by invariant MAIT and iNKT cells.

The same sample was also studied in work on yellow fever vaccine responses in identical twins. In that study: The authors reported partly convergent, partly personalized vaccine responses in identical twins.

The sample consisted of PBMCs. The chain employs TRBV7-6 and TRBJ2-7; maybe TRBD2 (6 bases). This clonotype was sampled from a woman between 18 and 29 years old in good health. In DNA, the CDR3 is TGTGCCAGCAGCTTAGGTGCTTCGGGAGCCGAGCAGTACTTC. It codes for CASSLGASGAEQYF.